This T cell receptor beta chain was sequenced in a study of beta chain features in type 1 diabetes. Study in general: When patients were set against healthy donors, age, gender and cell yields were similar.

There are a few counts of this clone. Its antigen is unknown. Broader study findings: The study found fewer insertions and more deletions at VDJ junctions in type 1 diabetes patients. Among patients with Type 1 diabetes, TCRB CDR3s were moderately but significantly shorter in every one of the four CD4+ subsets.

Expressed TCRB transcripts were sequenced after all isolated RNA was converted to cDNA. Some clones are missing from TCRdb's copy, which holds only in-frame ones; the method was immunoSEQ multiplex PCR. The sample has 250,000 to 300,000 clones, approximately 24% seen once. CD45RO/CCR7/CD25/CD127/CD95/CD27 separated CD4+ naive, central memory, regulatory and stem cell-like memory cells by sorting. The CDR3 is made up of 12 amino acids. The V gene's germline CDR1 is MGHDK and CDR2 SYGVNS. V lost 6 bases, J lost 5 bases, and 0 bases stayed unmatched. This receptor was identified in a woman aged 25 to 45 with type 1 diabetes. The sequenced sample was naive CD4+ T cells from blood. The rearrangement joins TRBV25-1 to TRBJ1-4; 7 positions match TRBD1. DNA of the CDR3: TGTGCCAGCAGACAGGGGAATGAAAAACTGTTTTTT. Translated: CASRQGNEKLFF. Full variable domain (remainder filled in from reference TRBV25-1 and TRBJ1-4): EADIYQTPRYLVIGTGKKITLECSQTMGHDKMYWYQQDPGMELHLIHYSYGVNSTEKGDLSSESTVSRIRTEHFPLTLESARPSHTSQYLCASRQGNEKLFFGSGTQLSVL.